Shown below are 3 T cell receptor beta chains from a single sample sequenced in a study of T cell changes during pregnancy in multiple sclerosis. The assay was immunoSEQ multiplex PCR, and TCRdb's table has in-frame clones only and misses some. In the table there are tens of thousands of clones, about 92% of which are singletons. Material: peripheral blood, obtained in the third trimester of pregnancy. The receptors here all came from a female donor in good health, enrolled as a control in a pregnancy study.

The rearrangement links TRBV28 to TRBJ1-5; tentatively, D is TRBD1 (5 bases). CDR1 and CDR2 (germline): MDHEN, SYDVKM. V shed 3 bases and J shed 4 bases, with 16 bases lying between them. The length of the CDR3 is 16 residues. CDR3 amino acids: CASSFGGTPGNQPQHF. CDR3 nucleotides: TGTGCCAGCAGTTTCGGGGGGACCCCGGGAAATCAGCCCCAGCATTTT.

This chain uses TRBV7-3 with TRBJ2-7; 8 bases map to TRBD2. The CDR3 extends over 12 amino acids. The germline V gene has CDR1 SGHTA and CDR2 FQGTGA. After removal of 3 bases from V and 6 bases from J, the junction contained 1 base not matched to a gene. CDR3 region: CASSFGGGEQYF. CDR3 nucleotide sequence: TGTGCCAGCAGCTTCGGGGGGGGCGAGCAGTACTTC. Together with reference TRBV7-3 and TRBJ2-7, the CDR3 gives the full variable domain: GAGVSQTPSNKVTEKGKYVELRCDPISGHTALYWYRQSLGQGPEFLIYFQGTGAADDSGLPNDRFFAVRPEGSVSTLKIQRTERGDSAVYLCASSFGGGEQYFGPGTRLTVT.

The chain employs TRBV7-3 and TRBJ2-1; 9 bases match TRBD2. The CDR3 loop spans 18 amino acids. Germline values: CDR1 SGHTA, CDR2 FQGTGA. With 2 bases clipped from V and 6 bases from J, the junction kept 14 bases outside the gene matches. CDR3 sequence (DNA): TGTGCCAGCAGCTTATATCCCCAGGTTAGCGGGAGCCGCAATGAGCAGTTCTTC. Translation: CASSLYPQVSGSRNEQFF.